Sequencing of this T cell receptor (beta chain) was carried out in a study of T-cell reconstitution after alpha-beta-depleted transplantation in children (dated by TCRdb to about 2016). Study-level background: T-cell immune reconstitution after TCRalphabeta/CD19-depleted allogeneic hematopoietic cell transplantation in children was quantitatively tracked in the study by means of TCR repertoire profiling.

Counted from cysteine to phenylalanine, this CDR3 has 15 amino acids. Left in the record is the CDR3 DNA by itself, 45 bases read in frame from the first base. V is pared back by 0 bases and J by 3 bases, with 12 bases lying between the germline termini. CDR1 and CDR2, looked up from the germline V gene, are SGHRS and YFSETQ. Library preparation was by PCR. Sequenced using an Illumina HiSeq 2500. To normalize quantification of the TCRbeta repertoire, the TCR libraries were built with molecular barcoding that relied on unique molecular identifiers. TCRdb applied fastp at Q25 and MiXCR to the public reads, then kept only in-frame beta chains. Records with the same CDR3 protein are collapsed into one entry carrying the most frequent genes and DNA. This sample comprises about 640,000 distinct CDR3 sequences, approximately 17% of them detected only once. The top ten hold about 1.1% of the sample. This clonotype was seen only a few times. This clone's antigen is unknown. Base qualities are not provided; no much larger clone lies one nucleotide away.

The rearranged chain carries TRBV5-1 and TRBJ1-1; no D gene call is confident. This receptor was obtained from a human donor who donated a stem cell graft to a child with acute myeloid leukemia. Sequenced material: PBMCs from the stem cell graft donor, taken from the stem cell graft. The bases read TGCGCCAGCAGCTTGGCCTCTAGAACCGACACTGAAGCTTTCTTT. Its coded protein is CASSLASRTDTEAFF.